The clone carrying this TCR beta chain was seen more than once but under ten times. Its antigen is not identified. The sample is drawn from a study of cytomegalovirus exposure and HLA in healthy donors. Whole-study findings and limits: Segments of the TCR beta V type were, in most cases, productive about 87% or about 30% of the time in an earlier analysis.

PCR amplification relied on 60 Vbeta primers (plus 13 Jbeta primers). In the study's own analysis: An analysis performed later counted roughly 80 million unique TCR beta chains (roughly 11 million of them shared). Here immunoSEQ multiplex PCR was the method, and the copy in TCRdb shows in-frame clones only, minus some. V and J calls and clone size are copied from that table; D and trimming were computed from the DNA. The repertoire has 140,000 to 150,000 clones, roughly 66% of them found once; the top ten carry under 7.5%. The specimen sequenced was PBMCs. This receptor was taken from a woman in her fifties or sixties in good health and CMV-seronegative.

In DNA, the CDR3 is TGTGCCAGCAGCGTAAGCGCGAACACCGGGGAGCTGTTTTTT. Its protein product is CASSVSANTGELFF. The rearrangement links TRBV9 to TRBJ2-2; no clear D. In germline, CDR1 is SGDLS, CDR2 YYNGEE. V was shortened by 1 base and J by 0 bases, with 4 bases between the two germline ends. The CDR3 has 14 residues.